Reported below is one T cell receptor (beta chain). Its antigen is currently unknown. The sample comes from a study of cytomegalovirus exposure and HLA in healthy donors. The overall study: Assignment to the Caucasian-associated ancestry cluster applied to about 80% of the approximately 400 genotyped donors. Study findings and constraints: According to reports, the classifier identified cytomegalovirus status with high specificity and sensitivity. Highest at DRB1 and lowest at HLA-C, TCR association rates differed among HLA loci in a later analysis.

The PCR ran on 60 Vbeta and 13 Jbeta primers. Only in-frame clones appear in the TCRdb table, and some are missing; sequencing was by immunoSEQ multiplex PCR. The sample table includes 110,000 to 150,000 clones. V lost 4 bases and J 4 bases, leaving 11 bases between the germline ends. The CDR3 totals 13 residues. From germline, CDR1 is SGHNT and CDR2 YYREEE (reference sequence). The TCR sequence derives from a man aged 40-49 years in good health and CMV-seronegative. What was sequenced was PBMCs. The chain has TRBV5-4 and TRBJ1-1, with D hard to call. CDR3 sequence reads: CASSHSVGTEAFF. CDR3 coding DNA: TGTGCCAGCAGCCACTCGGTTGGCACTGAAGCTTTCTTT.